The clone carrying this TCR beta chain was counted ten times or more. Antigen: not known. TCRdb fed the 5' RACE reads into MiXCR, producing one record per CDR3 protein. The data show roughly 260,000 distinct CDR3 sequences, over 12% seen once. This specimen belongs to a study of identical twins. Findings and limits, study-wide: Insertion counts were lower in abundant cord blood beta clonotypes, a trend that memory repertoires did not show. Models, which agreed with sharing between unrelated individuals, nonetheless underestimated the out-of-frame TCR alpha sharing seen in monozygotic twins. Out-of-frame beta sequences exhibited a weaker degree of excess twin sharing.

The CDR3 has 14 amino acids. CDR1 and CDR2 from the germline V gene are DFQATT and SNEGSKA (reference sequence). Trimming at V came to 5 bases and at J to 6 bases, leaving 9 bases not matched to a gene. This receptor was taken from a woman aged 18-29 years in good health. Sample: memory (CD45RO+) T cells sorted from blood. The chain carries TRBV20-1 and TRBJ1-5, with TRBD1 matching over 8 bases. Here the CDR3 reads CSASDRVGGQPQHF. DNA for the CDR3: TGCAGTGCTTCGGACAGGGTTGGGGGTCAGCCCCAGCATTTT.